This TCR beta chain was documented in a study of blood T cell repertoires in COVID-19 (dated by TCRdb to the early 2020s). Turning to the overall study: Collaborator samples came from the United States, Italy and Spain and covered acute and convalescent phases of COVID-19. Samples were obtained from the ongoing ImmuneRACE study (first 160 participants) and from 1,254 subjects provided by 6 global collaborators. Subjects who had been exposed to COVID-19, were actively infected with it, or had recovered from it provided the deeply sampled blood TCRbeta repertoires that made up the dataset. Where available, HLA class I and class II types were taken from metadata supplied by the sample provider and were not determined by assay-based typing. Nearly every sample came with metadata listing a de-identified subject ID, COVID-19 status, age in years and sex. The prospective study material was composed of cDNA or gDNA derived from T cells, B-cell-depleted T cells, or PBMCs. The repertoires were released in a freely available public database intended as a resource for research on the immune response to SARS-CoV-2.

Enrolling through a virtual design, the prospective study's participants ranged in age from about 18 to 89 years and lived across roughly 23 United States geographic areas. In the prospective study, participants were assigned to cohorts based on the clinical history participants reported in a screening survey and a study questionnaire. ImmuneRACE Cohort 3 recovered participants were defined by two consecutive negative NP/OP PCR tests, healthcare professional clearance, or symptom resolution. Each participant in the prospective study had whole blood, serum and a nasopharyngeal or oropharyngeal swab collected by mobile phlebotomists. Participants in the prospective study had the option to provide additional blood draws and questionnaires over a roughly 2-month period. Before DNA extraction, prospective study blood samples were shipped either frozen or at room temperature. General conclusions and limits of the study: Clinical and demographic metadata were provided uncurated, with the amount varying by source and participant.

The CDR3 spans 15 residues, from the cysteine through the phenylalanine. CDR3 DNA only is kept here, 45 bases in frame from base 1. The germline V end is reduced by 3 bases and the J end by 8 bases; junction bases left unmatched: 5. In the germline V gene, CDR1 corresponds to SGHTA and CDR2 to FQGNSA. On this clone itself: It lacks a known antigen. The record has no base qualities; no much larger clone is one base away.

TCRbeta CDR3 regions were amplified from genomic DNA using the immunoSEQ Assay, a bias-controlled multiplex PCR. From the authors' description of their analysis: The number of nucleated cells in each sample was estimated from the amplification of reference gene primers within the assay. To quantify the absolute abundance of each unique TCRbeta CDR3 rearrangement, sequence reads were collapsed and filtered. Productive Simpson clonality was computed per sample as the square root of Simpson's diversity index over productive rearrangements. The source is immuneACCESS, and TCRdb retained only in-frame sequences with V and J called. Part of the clones is not carried over; for the studies checked, unresolved V genes explain less than half of this, and the remainder is unexplained. The DNA was the basis for D and trimming; V, J and clone size are from that table. The sample table contains nearly 350,000 clones; only one count was recorded for roughly 87% of them. The ten most abundant clones make up about 0.93% of the sample.

The sequencing input was PBMCs or T cells enriched from blood (not recorded which). This chain joins TRBV7-2 to TRBJ2-1; 12 bases in the junction line up with TRBD2. This receptor was obtained from a woman aged 25 to 39 who had recovered from COVID-19. The nucleotides read TGTGCCAGCAGCTTGACTAGCGGGGGTGTGGATGAGCAGTTCTTC. The translation is CASSLTSGGVDEQFF.